What follows are 9 T cell receptor beta chains derived from one specimen sequenced in a study of prognosis after radiotherapy for stage I lung cancer. Genomic DNA served as the source from which two-round multiplex PCR generated TCR beta CDR3 amplicons. Primers (each specific to one TRBV or TRBJ gene) were used in first-round PCR. TCRdb reanalysed the multiplex PCR reads using MiXCR and keeps one entry per CDR3 protein. The data contain some 56,000 distinct CDR3 sequences, more than 20% of them singletons. Specimen: PBMCs, collected before or after stereotactic body radiation therapy (not recorded which). The source of these receptors is a donor over 45 with non-small cell lung cancer.

This clonotype was picked up many times. The gene calls are TRBV20-1 and TRBJ1-2; a possible D gene is TRBD1 (5 bases). CDR1 is DFQATT and CDR2 is SNEGSKA in the germline V gene (reference sequence). This CDR3 has 14 amino acids. V lost 0 bases and J 4 bases, leaving 12 bases between the germline ends. CDR3 bases: TGCAGTGCTAGAGATCGGGGGATCCTCTATGGCTACACCTTC. It specifies CSARDRGILYGYTF.

The CDR3 region has the DNA TGTGCCAGCCGCGCTACTCTAGATCCGAAACGAGGGACCCAGTACTTC. Its translation is CASRATLDPKRGTQYF. The chain carries TRBV12-3 or TRBV12-4 and TRBJ2-5; D not resolved. V shed 8 bases and J shed 7 bases, with 26 bases lying between them. The CDR3 is 16 residues long.

This clonotype was recorded at least ten times. This chain links TRBV7-2 with TRBJ1-3; D gene ambiguous. The CDR3 loop spans 12 amino acids. The germline gives CDR1 SGHTA, CDR2 FQGNSA. V was pared by 0 bases and J by 5 bases, with 2 bases between. This chain's CDR3 is CASSLARNTIYF. The DNA for the CDR3 is TGTGCCAGCAGCTTAGCGAGAAACACCATATATTTT.

As regards this clonotype: Only one base separates this from a far larger clonotype, so it likely reflects a read error. V is TRBV7-9 and J is TRBJ2-6; a possible D gene is TRBD1 (6 bases). This CDR3 is built from 17 residues. Germline-derived CDR1 and CDR2 are SEHNR and FQNEAQ (reference sequence). CDR3 residues: CANSLGQMSSGANVLTF. CDR3 coding DNA: TGTGCCAACAGCTTAGGACAGATGAGCTCTGGGGCCAACGTCCTGACTTTC.

This clonotype has ten or more counts. V usage is TRBV6-1 and J usage is TRBJ1-5; 9 positions agree with TRBD1. The CDR3 totals 15 residues. The V gene's germline CDR1 is MNHNS and CDR2 SASEGT. V dropped 6 bases and J dropped 0; count of bases not matched to a gene: 3. In DNA, the CDR3 is TGTGCCAGCAGCGGACAGGGGTATAGCAATCAGCCCCAGCATTTT. Residues: CASSGQGYSNQPQHF.

Concerning this clonotype itself: Since a much larger clone is just one base distant, this may be a read error. V gene TRBV29-1 combines with J gene TRBJ2-1; no clear D gene. CDR1 SQVTM and CDR2 ANQGSEA come from the germline V gene. Between the trimmed V and J ends, which lost 2 bases and 8 bases, there was a span of 19 bases. This CDR3 has 15 amino acids. The CDR3: CSVEYRTLVLDEQFF. CDR3 bases: TGCAGCGTTGAATACCGGACCTTGGTTCTCGATGAGCAGTTCTTC.

On this clonotype: A much larger clone is a single base away; this may be a read error. V is TRBV5-4 and J is TRBJ2-1; D is possibly TRBD1 or TRBD2 (5 bases each). The V gene lost 4 bases and the J gene lost 2 bases, with 19 bases spanning the gap. CDR1 and CDR2 from the germline V gene are SGHNT and YYREEE (reference sequence). The CDR3 is 17 amino acids. The CDR3 protein is CASSLGRVGATYNEQFF. Written as DNA, the CDR3 is TGTGCCAGCAGCCTGGGGCGAGTCGGGGCGACCTACAATGAGCAGTTCTTC.

This clonotype has at least ten counts. The rearrangement uses TRBV12-3 or TRBV12-4 and TRBJ1-2; D is unresolved. The ends were cut back, 1 base at V and 0 bases at J, with 9 bases in the middle. CDR3 length equals 15 residues. As DNA, the CDR3 is TGTGCCAGCAGTTTAGACAGCACCGCTAACTATGGCTACACCTTC. Its protein is CASSLDSTANYGYTF.

The J gene is TRBJ2-7, the V gene TRBV20-1; 10 bases match TRBD2. V lost 6 bases, J lost 6 bases, and 8 bases stayed unmatched. The CDR3 is 13 residues long. Germline V gene data show CDR1 as DFQATT and CDR2 as SNEGSKA (reference sequence). CDR3 sequence reads: CSAKRGGAAEQYF. As DNA, the CDR3 is TGCAGTGCAAAGCGGGGGGGGGCAGCCGAGCAGTACTTC.